Listed below are T cell receptor beta chains from one sample, sequenced in a study of CD8 T cells in Susac syndrome. MiXCR was run by TCRdb on the immunoSEQ multiplex PCR reads, yielding one entry per CDR3 protein. The sample carries about 76,000 distinct CDR3 sequences, approximately 93% recorded once. The sequencing input was CD8+ T cells from PBMCs. These receptor sequences come from a human donor with Susac syndrome. Each CDR3 is given without its conserved first and last residue. Rows may omit the clone size; those that give it use once, few, many or a size class.

len: 11
v_gene: TRBV10-3
abundance: -
CDR3aa: AISEGWRETQY

len: 10
v_gene: TRBV6-6
abundance: -
CDR3aa: ATLTGQETQY

len: 16
v_gene: TRBV2
abundance: -
CDR3aa: ASSEEAGAFSGANVLT

len: 11
v_gene: TRBV6-2/TRBV6-3
abundance: -
CDR3aa: ASKGGGRDTQY

len: 8
v_gene: TRBV6-1
abundance: -
CDR3aa: ASSEEGLW

len: 10
v_gene: TRBV6-2/TRBV6-3
abundance: -
CDR3aa: ATTSGTGPQH

len: 14
v_gene: TRBV6-6
abundance: -
CDR3aa: ASSYRTGGGNQPQH

len: 14
v_gene: TRBV19
abundance: -
CDR3aa: ASNVGEGRSYNEQF

len: 14
v_gene: TRBV5-1
abundance: once
CDR3aa: ASSPHPREVPNEQF

len: 13
v_gene: TRBV6-6
abundance: -
CDR3aa: ASSSRELGTYGYT

len: 12
v_gene: TRBV29-1
abundance: -
CDR3aa: SAEGLEGAGEQY

len: 11
v_gene: TRBV19
abundance: -
CDR3aa: ASDDRPTGELF

len: 15
v_gene: TRBV4-1
abundance: -
CDR3aa: ASSQAWLGVTNEKLF

len: 13
v_gene: TRBV27
abundance: -
CDR3aa: ASSYGTSGTYEQY

len: 11
v_gene: TRBV29-1
abundance: -
CDR3aa: SVDRQGGNEQF

len: 13
v_gene: TRBV6-2/TRBV6-3
abundance: -
CDR3aa: ASSYFGRANDEQY

len: 11
v_gene: TRBV19
abundance: -
CDR3aa: ASSIGGNGEQY

len: 11
v_gene: TRBV29-1
abundance: once
CDR3aa: SAALSGANVLT

len: 13
v_gene: TRBV28
abundance: -
CDR3aa: ASSFLRDRQETQY

len: 12
v_gene: TRBV19
abundance: -
CDR3aa: ASSISGIYNEQF

len: 10
v_gene: TRBV27
abundance: -
CDR3aa: ASSSTGREQY

len: 12
v_gene: TRBV7-9
abundance: -
CDR3aa: ASSLTTVQETQY

len: 13
v_gene: TRBV5-8
abundance: -
CDR3aa: ASSLSWGRIYGYT

len: 13
v_gene: TRBV28
abundance: -
CDR3aa: ASSSRGTRRETQY

len: 13
v_gene: TRBV4-2
abundance: -
CDR3aa: ASSPVGAQENEQF

len: 14
v_gene: TRBV7-8
abundance: -
CDR3aa: ASSPRSGPDSYEQY